This T cell receptor (beta chain) was recovered during a study of T and B cells in COVID-19 patients. Study details: The recovered patients had mostly mild to moderate COVID-19 with outpatient management.

BIOMED2 TRB-A/B primer pools were used in multiplex TRB PCR. TCRdb redid the calling of the multiplex PCR reads with MiXCR, one entry per CDR3 protein. The table lists around 21,000 distinct CDR3 sequences, over 25% of them singletons. Blood genomic DNA input for TRB amplification was about 240-550 ng. CDR1 and CDR2 from the germline V gene are GTSNPN and SVGIG (reference sequence). The CDR3 loop spans 14 amino acids. V was clipped by 0 bases and J by 7 bases, with 15 bases between them. This clonotype showed up many times. Its specificity is not known. Findings and caveats of the study: Highly clonal in active COVID-19, TRB repertoires exceeded healthy-donor diversity and richness at recovery. Patients with COVID-19 reportedly showed strongly skewed T cell receptor beta variable and joining gene usage.

V gene TRBV30 combines with J gene TRBJ1-2; a weak D match, TRBD1 (6 bases). This clonotype originated in a human donor who had recovered from COVID-19. Sequencing was performed on blood. The chain's CDR3 is CAWSVLQGHGGYTF. CDR3 nucleotide sequence: TGTGCCTGGAGTGTATTGCAGGGGCATGGTGGCTACACCTTC.